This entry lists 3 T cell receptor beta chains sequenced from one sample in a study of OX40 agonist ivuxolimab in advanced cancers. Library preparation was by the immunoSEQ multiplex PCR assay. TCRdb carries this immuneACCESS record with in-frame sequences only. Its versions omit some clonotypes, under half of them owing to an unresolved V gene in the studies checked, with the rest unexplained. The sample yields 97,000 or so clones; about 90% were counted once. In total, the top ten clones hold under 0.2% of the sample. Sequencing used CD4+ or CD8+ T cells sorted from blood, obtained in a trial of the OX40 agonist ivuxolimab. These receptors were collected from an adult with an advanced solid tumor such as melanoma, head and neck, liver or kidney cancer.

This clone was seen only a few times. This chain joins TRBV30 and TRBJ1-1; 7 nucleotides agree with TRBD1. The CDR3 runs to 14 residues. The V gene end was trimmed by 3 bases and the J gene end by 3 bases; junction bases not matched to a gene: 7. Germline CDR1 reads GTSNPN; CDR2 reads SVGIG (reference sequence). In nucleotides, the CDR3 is TGTGCCTGGAGGGCACCGGGACAGTACACTGAAGCTTTCTTT. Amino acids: CAWRAPGQYTEAFF.

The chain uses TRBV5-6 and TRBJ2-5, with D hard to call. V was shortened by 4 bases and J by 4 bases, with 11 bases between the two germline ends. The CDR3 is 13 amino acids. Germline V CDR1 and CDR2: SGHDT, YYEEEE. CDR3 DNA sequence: TGTGCCAGCAGCCCTACAAGAGGAGAGACCCAGTACTTC. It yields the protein CASSPTRGETQYF. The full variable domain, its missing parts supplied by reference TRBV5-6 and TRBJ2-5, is DAGVTQSPTHLIKTRGQQVTLRCSPKSGHDTVSWYQQALGQGPQFIFQYYEEEERQRGNFPDRFSGHQFPNYSSELNVNALLLGDSALYLCASSPTRGETQYFGPGTRLLVL.

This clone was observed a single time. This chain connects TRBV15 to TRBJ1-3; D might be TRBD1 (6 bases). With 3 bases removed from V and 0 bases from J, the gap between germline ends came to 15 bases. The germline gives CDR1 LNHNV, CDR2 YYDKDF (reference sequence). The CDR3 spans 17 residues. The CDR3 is CATSRATGISSGNTIYF. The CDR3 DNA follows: TGTGCCACCAGCAGGGCTACAGGGATCTCCTCTGGAAACACCATATATTTT.